Below, 32 T cell receptor beta chains from the same sample are listed, as sequenced in a study of blood T cell repertoires in COVID-19. TCRdb's table, derived via immunoSEQ multiplex PCR, lists solely in-frame clones and lacks some. The table includes 200,000 to 250,000 clones, approximately 82% detected once. The material sequenced was peripheral blood. The receptors were sampled from a human donor in a cohort sampled during active COVID-19.

The J gene is TRBJ1-4, the V gene TRBV30; TRBD1 matches 11 bases. Germline CDR1 and CDR2: GTSNPN and SVGIG (reference sequence). Losses at the gene ends were 0 bases for V and 5 bases for J; bases not matched to a gene: 11. The length of the CDR3 is 18 residues. The CDR3 DNA reads TGTGCCTGGAGTGTACCCCGGGACAGGGGGGCACTAAATGAAAAACTGTTTTTT. Residues: CAWSVPRDRGALNEKLFF.

The V call is TRBV7-2, the J call TRBJ2-1; 14 nucleotides match TRBD2. With 6 bases clipped from V and 7 bases from J, the junction kept 5 bases outside the gene matches. Germline lookup yields CDR1 SGHTA and CDR2 FQGNSA. The CDR3 is made up of 15 amino acids. The CDR3 sequence: CASREWTSGRNEQFF. CDR3 nucleotide sequence: TGTGCCAGCAGGGAGTGGACTAGCGGGAGGAATGAGCAGTTCTTC.

The CDR3 protein is CASSLRLAEIYNEQFF. CDR3 sequence (DNA): TGTGCCAGCAGCCTTAGACTAGCGGAAATATACAATGAGCAGTTCTTC. The chain employs TRBV7-9 and TRBJ2-1; 9 positions agree with TRBD2. There are 16 residues in the CDR3. Unmatched junction bases numbered 9, after V lost 5 bases and J lost 4 bases. Germline V gene sequence: CDR1 SEHNR, CDR2 FQNEAQ (reference sequence).

This clone was detected only once. This chain joins TRBV5-5 and TRBJ2-7; possible D gene TRBD2, 5 bases. The germline gives CDR1 SGHKS, CDR2 YYEKEE (reference sequence). The CDR3 spans 15 residues. V gave up 0 bases and J gave up 2 bases, with 12 bases separating them. The CDR3 coding sequence is TGTGCCAGCAGCTTGGCTACGGGAACAACCTACGAGCAGTACTTC. Translation: CASSLATGTTYEQYF.

This chain connects TRBV5-5 to TRBJ2-1, with 9 bases aligning to TRBD2. Germline V CDR1 and CDR2: SGHKS, YYEKEE (reference sequence). The CDR3 contains 16 residues. The V gene end was trimmed by 6 bases and the J gene end by 2 bases; junction bases not matched to a gene: 9. CDR3: CASTRPLAGTYNEQFF. The CDR3, as DNA: TGTGCCAGCACCAGACCACTAGCGGGTACCTACAATGAGCAGTTCTTC.

The rearrangement uses TRBV27 and TRBJ2-3, with D possibly TRBD1 on 5 matching bases. CDR3 length equals 15 residues. V lost 8 bases and J 1 base, leaving 16 bases between the germline ends. The germline CDR1 and CDR2 sequences are MNHEY and SMNVEV (reference sequence). The CDR3: CASARKGPGTDTQYF. Here the CDR3 DNA reads TGTGCCAGCGCACGTAAGGGGCCTGGCACAGATACGCAGTATTTT.

The chain recombines TRBV5-1 with TRBJ1-1, with unresolved D. Trimming left V 0 bases short and J 2 bases short, with 8 bases between. The CDR3 is made up of 14 amino acids. Germline CDR1 SGHRS, CDR2 YFSETQ. The chain's CDR3 is CASSLGAINTEAFF. The CDR3, as DNA: TGCGCCAGCAGCTTGGGAGCGATAAACACTGAAGCTTTCTTT.

V usage is TRBV18 and J usage is TRBJ1-1; 10 nucleotides line up with TRBD1. V trimming: 6 bases; J trimming: 5 bases; junction bases outside the gene matches: 6. The CDR3 is 14 amino acids. Germline V gene data show CDR1 as KGHSH and CDR2 as LQKENI. In DNA form, the CDR3 reads TGTGCCAGCTCCCTGGACAGGGGGACTACTGAAGCTTTCTTT. Translating gives CASSLDRGTTEAFF.

This clone has just one count. The chain carries TRBV20-1 and TRBJ1-5, with 9 bases identical to TRBD1. The CDR3 loop spans 14 amino acids. The germline V gene has CDR1 DFQATT and CDR2 SNEGSKA (reference sequence). V lost 6 bases, J lost 6 bases, and 9 bases stayed unmatched. CDR3 region: CSASKGQGRQPQHF. The CDR3 DNA reads TGCAGTGCCAGTAAGGGACAGGGACGTCAGCCCCAGCATTTT.

The chain has TRBV4-1 and TRBJ2-7; 11 bases line up with TRBD1. CDR1 MGHRA and CDR2 YSYEKL come from the germline V gene. CDR3 size: 16 residues. V shed 1 base, J shed 2 bases, and the junction held 4 bases outside the gene matches. CDR3 nucleotide sequence: TGCGCCAGCAGCCAAGTACCGGGACAGGGGGCCTACGAGCAGTACTTC. Its protein is CASSQVPGQGAYEQYF.

This sequence joins TRBV2 and TRBJ1-5; TRBD1 might be the D (6 bases). This CDR3 spans 16 amino acids. The V end was cut by 5 bases, the J end by 6 bases, with 20 bases between. Germline-derived CDR1 and CDR2 are SNHLY and FYNNEI. The CDR3 loop reads CASSSDDRLRGQPQHF. The CDR3 DNA reads as TGTGCCAGCAGTTCAGATGACAGGCTGAGGGGTCAGCCCCAGCATTTT.

The genes are TRBV30 and TRBJ2-4; 7 bases are a match to TRBD2. The trim removed 8 bases at V and 1 base at J, leaving 17 bases unmatched. Germline V gene data show CDR1 as GTSNPN and CDR2 as SVGIG (reference sequence). The CDR3 has 17 residues. The CDR3, as DNA: TGTGCCCCCCTGCGGGCTAGCGGATGGGGTGCCAAAAACATTCAGTACTTC. This gives the protein CAPLRASGWGAKNIQYF.

The chain joins TRBV4-1 to TRBJ2-3; 10 bases align to TRBD2. CDR1 is MGHRA and CDR2 is YSYEKL in the germline V gene. There are 17 residues in the CDR3. After removal of 0 bases from V and 5 bases from J, the junction contained 8 bases not matched to a gene. CDR3 amino acids: CASSQEGSSGREDTQYF. DNA for the CDR3: TGCGCCAGCAGCCAAGAAGGGTCTAGCGGGAGAGAAGATACGCAGTATTTT.

V and J are TRBV9 and TRBJ1-2; 11 nucleotides agree with TRBD1. CDR3 length: 14 amino acids. Looked up from germline, CDR1 is SGDLS and CDR2 is YYNGEE. V was clipped by 5 bases and J by 8 bases; unmatched bases: 8. The CDR3 DNA sequence: TGTGCCAGCAGGGGACAGGGGGATTTGAAGGGCTACACCTTC. This translates into CASRGQGDLKGYTF.

This clone was counted a single time. The chain joins TRBV9 to TRBJ1-5; a possible D gene is TRBD1 (5 bases). This CDR3 is built from 18 residues. The V gene's germline CDR1 is SGDLS and CDR2 YYNGEE. V shed 2 bases and J shed 0 bases, with 18 bases lying between them. In DNA form, the CDR3 reads TGTGCCAGCAGCGTGGGCGGGGCACGTCGGAATAGCAATCAGCCCCAGCATTTT. Its translation: CASSVGGARRNSNQPQHF.

This clone was seen only once. The genes are TRBV5-6 and TRBJ1-5; 7 nucleotides line up with TRBD1. J lost 0 bases, V lost 2 bases, and 5 bases had no gene match. This CDR3 comprises 16 residues. The germline CDR1 and CDR2 sequences are SGHDT and YYEEEE. CDR3 loop: CASSFSGQPSNQPQHF. In DNA form, the CDR3 reads TGTGCCAGCAGCTTTTCGGGACAGCCTAGCAATCAGCCCCAGCATTTT. Filled out from reference TRBV5-6 and TRBJ1-5, the complete variable domain reads DAGVTQSPTHLIKTRGQQVTLRCSPKSGHDTVSWYQQALGQGPQFIFQYYEEEERQRGNFPDRFSGHQFPNYSSELNVNALLLGDSALYLCASSFSGQPSNQPQHFGDGTRLSIL.

The rearrangement joins TRBV7-9 to TRBJ2-3, with TRBD2 matching 8 bases. Unmatched junction bases numbered 2, after V lost 6 bases and J lost 0 bases. Germline V gene data show CDR1 as SEHNR and CDR2 as FQNEAQ (reference sequence). The CDR3 totals 14 residues. CDR3 nucleotide sequence: TGTGCCAGCAGTTCTAGCGGGAGCACAGATACGCAGTATTTT. Its protein product is CASSSSGSTDTQYF.

The V call is TRBV7-9, the J call TRBJ1-4; the match to TRBD1 covers 9 bases. J gave up 7 bases and V 2 bases, and 11 bases lay outside the gene matches. This CDR3 has 17 amino acids. Germline V gene sequence: CDR1 SEHNR, CDR2 FQNEAQ (reference sequence). This chain's CDR3 is CASSLRTGGVGAEKLFF. As DNA, the CDR3 is TGTGCCAGCAGCTTACGCACAGGGGGCGTGGGGGCTGAAAAACTGTTTTTT. Filled out from reference TRBV7-9 and TRBJ1-4, the complete variable domain reads DTGVSQNPRHKITKRGQNVTFRCDPISEHNRLYWYRQTLGQGPEFLTYFQNEAQLEKSRLLSDRFSAERPKGSFSTLEIQRTEQGDSAMYLCASSLRTGGVGAEKLFFGSGTQLSVL.

The chain is built from TRBV18 and TRBJ1-4; 8 bases line up with TRBD1. Trimming at V came to 3 bases and at J to 7 bases, leaving 7 bases not matched to a gene. The CDR3 extends over 15 amino acids. Germline CDR1 reads KGHSH; CDR2 reads LQKENI. For the CDR3, the DNA is TGTGCCAGCTCACCCTCCACAGGGGGTGGTGAAAAACTGTTTTTT. Amino acids: CASSPSTGGGEKLFF.

J is TRBJ2-3 and V is TRBV5-1, with TRBD1 matching 8 bases. Germline V CDR1 and CDR2: SGHRS, YFSETQ. The V segment lost 4 bases and the J segment 5 bases; nucleotides outside the gene matches: 6. The CDR3 is 14 residues long. CDR3 nucleotides: TGCGCCAGCAGCCCGGGACAGGCTGAAGATACGCAGTATTTT. Translating it yields CASSPGQAEDTQYF.

The gene calls are TRBV5-1 and TRBJ2-5; tentative D call: TRBD2 (6 bases). This CDR3 is 15 amino acids long. Trimming removed 5 bases at V and 5 bases at J, with 19 bases between. Germline loops: CDR1 SGHRS, CDR2 YFSETQ. Here the CDR3 reads CASRPDPGRGETQYF. The CDR3 DNA sequence: TGCGCCAGCAGACCCGACCCCGGCCGGGGGGAGACCCAGTACTTC.

This clone was counted between two and nine times. The rearrangement joins TRBV4-1 to TRBJ1-6; the match to TRBD1 covers 8 bases. Per germline, CDR1 MGHRA and CDR2 YSYEKL. This CDR3 contains 14 residues. With 4 bases clipped from V and 6 bases from J, the junction kept 2 bases outside the gene matches. Here the CDR3 reads CASSLDRANSPLHF. CDR3 in DNA: TGCGCCAGCAGCCTGGACAGGGCTAATTCACCCCTCCACTTT.

This chain links TRBV18 with TRBJ2-5; D gene ambiguous. From germline, CDR1 is KGHSH and CDR2 LQKENI. The length of the CDR3 is 13 residues. Trimming shortened V by 1 base and J by 3 bases, and 6 bases separated the two germline ends. The CDR3 here is CASSPQLEETQYF. The CDR3 DNA follows: TGTGCCAGCTCACCACAGCTAGAAGAGACCCAGTACTTC. The full variable domain, rest sourced from reference TRBV18 and TRBJ2-5, is NAGVMQNPRHLVRRRGQEARLRCSPMKGHSHVYWYRQLPEEGLKFMVYLQKENIIDESGMPKERFSAEFPKEGPSILRIQQVVRGDSAAYFCASSPQLEETQYFGPGTRLLVL.

The chain combines TRBV5-1 with TRBJ2-7; TRBD2 aligns across 10 bases. The germline V gene encodes CDR1 SGHRS and CDR2 YFSETQ. The junction had 8 bases not matched to a gene; V was cut back by 0 bases and J by 5 bases. This CDR3 comprises 16 residues. The CDR3 loop reads CASSLVASGSQHEQYF. CDR3 sequence (DNA): TGCGCCAGCAGCTTGGTGGCTAGCGGGAGTCAACACGAGCAGTACTTC.

This clone was observed a single time. The rearrangement joins TRBV6-1 to TRBJ2-3; TRBD2 aligns across 7 bases. V lost 2 bases, J lost 4 bases, and 3 bases stayed unmatched. Germline lookup yields CDR1 MNHNS and CDR2 SASEGT. This CDR3 spans 14 amino acids. Here the CDR3 DNA reads TGTGCCAGCAGTGAAACGGGAGGCCCAGATACGCAGTATTTT. Amino acids: CASSETGGPDTQYF.

This clone is a singleton in its sample. The V gene is TRBV5-6, the J gene TRBJ2-7; 7 nucleotides match TRBD2. Germline values: CDR1 SGHDT, CDR2 YYEEEE. There are 13 residues in the CDR3. The J segment lost 2 bases and the V segment lost 1 base, leaving 0 bases of the junction unmatched. CDR3 region: CASSLTSAYEQYF. CDR3 DNA: TGTGCCAGCAGCTTGACTAGCGCCTACGAGCAGTACTTC. Variable domain in full (rest from reference TRBV5-6 and TRBJ2-7): DAGVTQSPTHLIKTRGQQVTLRCSPKSGHDTVSWYQQALGQGPQFIFQYYEEEERQRGNFPDRFSGHQFPNYSSELNVNALLLGDSALYLCASSLTSAYEQYFGPGTRLTVT.

The chain recombines TRBV27 with TRBJ2-1; 14 bases line up with TRBD2. In germline, CDR1 is MNHEY, CDR2 SMNVEV (reference sequence). The ends lost 7 bases at V and 8 bases at J; junction bases unmatched: 7. This CDR3 spans 15 amino acids. The CDR3 spells CASKGQGLAGDEQFF. The CDR3 DNA follows: TGTGCCAGCAAGGGACAGGGACTAGCGGGAGATGAGCAGTTCTTC.

V is TRBV2 and J is TRBJ1-1, with TRBD1 matching over 7 bases. CDR1 and CDR2 from the germline V gene are SNHLY and FYNNEI. CDR3 length: 13 amino acids. Unmatched junction bases numbered 8, after V lost 7 bases and J lost 6 bases. Written as DNA, the CDR3 is TGTGCCAGCACCCTAACAGGGGAGGCTGAAGCTTTCTTT. Its protein is CASTLTGEAEAFF.

The CDR3, as DNA: TGTGCCAGCACCCCCGGGGGGGAAGCAGATACGCAGTATTTT. It codes for CASTPGGEADTQYF. The V and J genes are TRBV27 and TRBJ2-3; 8 bases agree with TRBD2. J was trimmed by 4 bases and V by 7 bases; bases with no gene match: 7. The CDR3 loop spans 14 amino acids. Germline V CDR1 and CDR2: MNHEY, SMNVEV (reference sequence).

The rearrangement uses TRBV28 and TRBJ1-4; possible D gene TRBD1, 5 bases. CDR3 size: 13 residues. Trimming stripped 5 bases from V and 7 bases from J, with 11 bases between. The germline CDR1 and CDR2 sequences are MDHEN and SYDVKM. CDR3 nucleotides: TGTGCCAGCAGTGGGGCGGGAGGTGAAAAACTGTTTTTT. It encodes CASSGAGGEKLFF.

This clone was picked up a small number of times. The chain employs TRBV24-1 and TRBJ1-2; 7 bases agree with TRBD1. This CDR3 spans 13 amino acids. V trimming: 9 bases; J trimming: 7 bases; junction bases outside the gene matches: 10. The germline V gene encodes CDR1 KGHDR and CDR2 SFDVKD. The CDR3 nucleotides read TGTGCCACCGCTGAGGGGGCTGGTCGTGGCTACACCTTC. Translation gives CATAEGAGRGYTF.

This clone was observed a single time. The rearrangement joins TRBV19 to TRBJ2-2; 8 positions match TRBD2. J lost 0 bases, V lost 2 bases, and 8 bases had no gene match. Germline CDR1 is LNHDA and CDR2 is SQIVND (reference sequence). The CDR3 is made up of 18 amino acids. CDR3 nucleotides: TGTGCCAGTAGTATATTAAGCGGGAGCCACGCGAACACCGGGGAGCTGTTTTTT. It specifies CASSILSGSHANTGELFF. The complete variable domain, with remaining parts taken from reference TRBV19 and TRBJ2-2, reads DGGITQSPKYLFRKEGQNVTLSCEQNLNHDAMYWYRQDPGQGLRLIYYSQIVNDFQKGDIAEGYSVSREKKESFPLTVTSAQKNPTAFYLCASSILSGSHANTGELFFGEGSRLTVL.